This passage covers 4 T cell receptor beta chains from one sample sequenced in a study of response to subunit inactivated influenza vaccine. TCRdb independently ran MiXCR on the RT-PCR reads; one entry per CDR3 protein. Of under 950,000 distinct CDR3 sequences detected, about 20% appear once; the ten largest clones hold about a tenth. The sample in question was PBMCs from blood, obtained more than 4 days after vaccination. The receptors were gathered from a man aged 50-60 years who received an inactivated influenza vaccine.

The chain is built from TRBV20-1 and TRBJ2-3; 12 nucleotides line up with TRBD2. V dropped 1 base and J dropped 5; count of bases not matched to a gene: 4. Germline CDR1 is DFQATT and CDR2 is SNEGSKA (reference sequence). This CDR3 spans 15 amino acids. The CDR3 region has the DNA TGCAGTGCTAGAGCCGGGACTAGCGGGCGAGATACGCAGTATTTT. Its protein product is CSARAGTSGRDTQYF.

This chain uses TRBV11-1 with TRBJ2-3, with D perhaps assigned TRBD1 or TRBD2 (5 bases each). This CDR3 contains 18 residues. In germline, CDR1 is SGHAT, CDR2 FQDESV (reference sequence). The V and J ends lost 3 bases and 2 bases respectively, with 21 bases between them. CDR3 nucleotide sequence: TGTGCCAGCAGCTTCATGACGGGGTGGGGGAAGCACACAGATACGCAGTATTTT. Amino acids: CASSFMTGWGKHTDTQYF.

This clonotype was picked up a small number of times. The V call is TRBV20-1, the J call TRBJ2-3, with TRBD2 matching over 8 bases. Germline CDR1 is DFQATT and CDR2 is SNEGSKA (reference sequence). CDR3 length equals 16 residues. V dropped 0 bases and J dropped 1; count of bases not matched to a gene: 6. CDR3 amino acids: CSARDPKRERTDTQYF. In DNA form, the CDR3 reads TGCAGTGCTAGAGACCCCAAGCGGGAGCGCACAGATACGCAGTATTTT.

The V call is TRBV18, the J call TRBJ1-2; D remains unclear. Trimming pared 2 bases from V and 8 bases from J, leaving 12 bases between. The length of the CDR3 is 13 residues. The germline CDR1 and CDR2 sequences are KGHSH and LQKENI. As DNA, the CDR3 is TGTGCCAGCTCACCAATGGACGCGAGGGGCTACACCTTC. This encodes CASSPMDARGYTF.